These 4 T cell receptor beta chains share one sample of origin, sequenced in a study of low-dose radiotherapy and immunotherapy resistance in tumors (dated by TCRdb to 2022 to 2024). Taken with the paper, the label for time point translates to: before trial treatment. The data were produced on an Illumina HiSeq 2500. Superscript III and a set of TRAV- and TRBV-specific primers were used to synthesize first-strand cDNA, so that both TCRalpha and TCRbeta chains were covered. TCRs were amplified with Phusion for approximately 21 PCR cycles, with a constant-region primer paired with the adapter attached to the V primers. In-frame beta chains were kept once TCRdb had trimmed the public reads at Q25 with fastp and called clones with MiXCR. CDR3 protein duplicates are merged, each entry listing the most common genes and DNA. The sample table lists 65,000 to 95,000 distinct CDR3 sequences, 18% of them with a count of one. The ten biggest clones cover over 4.5% of the sample.

The sequences come from PBMCs, collected before treatment. Receptors were obtained from a male donor with prostate cancer.

The rearrangement uses TRBV7-2 and TRBJ1-2; 11 bases fit TRBD1. From germline, CDR1 is SGHTA and CDR2 FQGNSA. V shed 4 bases and J 8 bases; nucleotides not matched to a gene: 9. The CDR3 covers 15 residues. CDR3 DNA: TGTGCCAGCAGCTCTAGGACAGGGGGCGCCCTGGGCTACACCTTC. It translates to CASSSRTGGALGYTF.

This clonotype was counted many times. J is TRBJ2-3 and V is TRBV3-1; 8 bases are shared with TRBD2. V was clipped by 1 base and J by 6 bases; unmatched bases: 12. The CDR3 is 17 residues long. From germline, CDR1 is LGHDT and CDR2 YNNKEL (reference sequence). This chain's CDR3 is CASSQGAFAGGTDTQYF. In DNA, the CDR3 is TGTGCCAGCAGCCAAGGGGCTTTTGCGGGAGGTACTGATACGCAGTATTTT.

In its sample, this clonotype was seen many times. V is TRBV2 and J is TRBJ2-7; the D gene is possibly TRBD1 (5 bases). The CDR3 is made up of 13 amino acids. Germline V gene lookup returns CDR1 SNHLY and CDR2 FYNNEI. The ends were cut back, 7 bases at V and 2 bases at J, with 12 bases in the middle. CDR3 sequence: CASKTAITYEQYF. CDR3 DNA: TGTGCCAGCAAGACAGCGATCACCTACGAGCAGTACTTC. Looking up the rest from reference TRBV2 and TRBJ2-7 gives the full variable domain: EPEVTQTPSHQVTQMGQEVILRCVPISNHLYFYWYRQILGQKVEFLVSFYNNEISEKSEIFDDQFSVERPDGSNFTLKIRSTKLEDSAMYFCASKTAITYEQYFGPGTRLTVT.

In its sample, this clonotype was seen many times. The V and J genes are TRBV15 and TRBJ2-5, with unresolved D. Germline V gene data show CDR1 as LNHNV and CDR2 as YYDKDF (reference sequence). With 0 bases removed from V and 2 bases from J, the gap between germline ends came to 10 bases. CDR3 length equals 15 residues. The CDR3 DNA reads as TGTGCCACCAGCAGAGATGTTGCCAGACAAGAGACCCAGTACTTC. Translated: CATSRDVARQETQYF.